The 20 T cell receptor beta chains presented below share a single source sample, sequenced in a study of siplizumab effects on memory and regulatory T cells. Clones were sequenced by immunoSEQ multiplex PCR, and TCRdb holds only the in-frame ones, with some missing. Counted here are some 100,000 clones, 80% to 95% occurring once; the ten biggest clones make up over 0.15%. The sequenced sample was non-Treg CD4+ T cells sorted from blood. The receptor set was obtained from a human donor in good health.

The J gene is TRBJ1-1, the V gene TRBV6-6; TRBD1 is a possible D gene (5 bases). CDR1 is MNHNY, CDR2 SVGAGI, per germline (reference sequence). Between the trimmed V and J ends, which lost 5 bases and 5 bases, there was a span of 12 bases. The length of the CDR3 is 13 residues. The CDR3 spells CASSAGPGTEAFF. As DNA, the CDR3 is TGTGCCAGCAGTGCAGGGCCCGGAACTGAAGCTTTCTTT.

The chain employs TRBV2 and TRBJ2-3; D may be TRBD2 (5 bases). V lost 4 bases and J 6 bases, leaving 17 bases between the germline ends. Germline loops: CDR1 SNHLY, CDR2 FYNNEI. The CDR3 has 15 residues. The DNA for the CDR3 is TGTGCCAGCAGTGCCTCGGGGATATCCGTGGATACGCAGTATTTT. Translating gives CASSASGISVDTQYF.

The CDR3, as DNA: TGTGCCAGCTCACCGGGGGGGCCCCCTGAAGCTTTCTTT. It encodes CASSPGGPPEAFF. The genes are TRBV18 and TRBJ1-1; TRBD1 might be the D (6 bases). The V end lost 3 bases, the J end lost 6 bases, and 11 bases lay between the germline ends. Germline V gene sequence: CDR1 KGHSH, CDR2 LQKENI. The length of the CDR3 is 13 residues.

The CDR3 reads CASSPPGLYEQYF. The CDR3 DNA sequence: TGTGCCAGCAGCCCTCCGGGGCTTTACGAGCAGTACTTC. V is TRBV11-2 and J is TRBJ2-7; D tentatively reads TRBD1 or TRBD2 (5 bases each). The V and J ends lost 5 bases and 4 bases respectively, with 12 bases between them. Per the germline V gene, CDR1 is SGHAT and CDR2 is FQNNGV. The CDR3 contains 13 residues.

The CDR3 DNA is TGTGCCAGCAGTTCGACAACGAACACTGAAGCTTTCTTT. It codes for CASSSTTNTEAFF. The chain is built from TRBV6-5 and TRBJ1-1; no definite D call. This CDR3 has 13 residues. The V end was cut by 4 bases, the J end by 1 base, with 7 bases between. The germline gives CDR1 MNHEY, CDR2 SVGAGI.

This chain uses TRBV28 with TRBJ1-5; D is uncertain. V shed 8 bases and J shed 11 bases, with 13 bases lying between them. The CDR3 contains 11 residues. From germline, CDR1 is MDHEN and CDR2 SYDVKM. CDR3 protein: CASWSPDSQHF. The DNA for the CDR3 is TGTGCCAGCTGGTCCCCCGATTCCCAGCATTTT.

The V gene is TRBV19, the J gene TRBJ1-1, with a possible D match to TRBD1 (6 bases). Germline V gene data show CDR1 as LNHDA and CDR2 as SQIVND (reference sequence). There are 14 residues in the CDR3. V was clipped by 4 bases and J by 5 bases, with 14 bases between them. CDR3 loop: CASSRVGAGTEAFF. CDR3 DNA: TGTGCCAGTAGTAGAGTGGGGGCGGGAACTGAAGCTTTCTTT.

This CDR3 is CASSVPGLSSSYNEQFF. The CDR3 DNA is TGTGCCAGTAGTGTCCCGGGACTTTCGAGCTCCTACAATGAGCAGTTCTTC. The genes are TRBV19 and TRBJ2-1, with D possibly matching TRBD2 (6 bases). The germline CDR1 and CDR2 sequences are LNHDA and SQIVND (reference sequence). The CDR3 has 17 residues. The germline V and J ends were trimmed by 5 bases and 0 bases, with 17 bases remaining between them. The whole variable domain, filled in from reference TRBV19 and TRBJ2-1, reads DGGITQSPKYLFRKEGQNVTLSCEQNLNHDAMYWYRQDPGQGLRLIYYSQIVNDFQKGDIAEGYSVSREKKESFPLTVTSAQKNPTAFYLCASSVPGLSSSYNEQFFGPGTRLTVL.

The chain couples TRBV13 to TRBJ2-7, with a tentative D call TRBD1 (5 bases). The CDR3 has 15 residues. Trimming pared 1 base from V and 0 bases from J, leaving 10 bases between. The germline CDR1 and CDR2 sequences are PRHDT and FYEKMQ (reference sequence). The CDR3 reads CASSLVRASSYEQYF. Written as DNA, the CDR3 is TGTGCCAGCAGCTTAGTCAGGGCTAGCTCCTACGAGCAGTACTTC.

This chain connects TRBV7-9 to TRBJ2-3, with TRBD2 matching over 7 bases. The CDR3 sequence is 16 residues long. Germline trimming cut 6 bases from V and 2 bases from J; bases unmatched to any gene: 11. Germline-derived CDR1 and CDR2 are SEHNR and FQNEAQ (reference sequence). CDR3 amino acids: CASSYKAGHPTDTQYF. As DNA, the CDR3 is TGTGCCAGCAGTTATAAAGCGGGGCACCCCACAGATACGCAGTATTTT.

V and J are TRBV5-1 and TRBJ2-3; D unclear. Germline V gene data show CDR1 as SGHRS and CDR2 as YFSETQ. The CDR3 contains 11 residues. Trimming pared 2 bases from V and 2 bases from J, leaving 0 bases between. The CDR3 region is CASSFTDTQYF. The CDR3 DNA reads as TGCGCCAGCAGCTTCACAGATACGCAGTATTTT.

The J gene is TRBJ1-4, the V gene TRBV6-6; D gene ambiguous. Germline V CDR1 and CDR2: MNHNY, SVGAGI (reference sequence). Trimming took 5 bases from V and 0 from J, leaving 10 bases between them. The CDR3 contains 15 residues. The CDR3 coding sequence is TGTGCCAGCAGTGGCTCTGGGCCAACTAATGAAAAACTGTTTTTT. Translated: CASSGSGPTNEKLFF.

The CDR3 is CASSLIREETQYF. The CDR3 nucleotides are TGTGCCAGCAGCTTAATCAGGGAGGAGACCCAGTACTTC. The chain uses TRBV7-3 and TRBJ2-5; either TRBD1 or TRBD2 may fit D (5 bases each). The CDR3 contains 13 residues. The V gene's germline CDR1 is SGHTA and CDR2 FQGTGA. With 1 base removed from V and 5 bases from J, the gap between germline ends came to 8 bases.

J is TRBJ1-6 and V is TRBV6-1; D might be TRBD1 (6 bases). Per germline, CDR1 MNHNS and CDR2 SASEGT. Trimming shortened V by 10 bases and J by 13 bases, and 20 bases separated the two germline ends. This CDR3 region has 13 residues. The CDR3, as DNA: TGTGCCAATCCCCGGACAGAGCCCTTCCCCCTCCACTTT. This translates into CANPRTEPFPLHF.

This clone was counted once. The V and J genes are TRBV7-9 and TRBJ1-5; maybe TRBD1 (5 bases). From germline, CDR1 is SEHNR and CDR2 FQNEAQ (reference sequence). Trimming shortened V by 1 base and J by 2 bases, and 21 bases separated the two germline ends. The CDR3 loop spans 19 amino acids. CDR3 coding DNA: TGTGCCAGCAGCTTAGATGGAGGGGACTCCTCCTCAGGCAATCAGCCCCAGCATTTT. Amino acid sequence: CASSLDGGDSSSGNQPQHF.

The genes are TRBV21-1 and TRBJ1-2. TRBV21-1 is a known pseudogene. The CDR3 totals 15 residues. The CDR3 region has the DNA TGTGCCAGCAGCAAACGGAAGACCAAGGACTATGGCTACACCTTC. It encodes CASSKRKTKDYGYTF.

This chain links TRBV14 with TRBJ2-1; D might be TRBD1 or TRBD2, each matching 6 bases. CDR3 length equals 14 residues. The V end was cut by 5 bases, the J end by 8 bases, with 16 bases between. Germline loops: CDR1 SGHDN, CDR2 FVKESK. CDR3 nucleotide sequence: TGTGCCAGCAGCAGGGGGGCCTGGGTCGATGAGCAGTTCTTC. Its translation is CASSRGAWVDEQFF.

The chain is built from TRBV30 and TRBJ1-1; possibly TRBD1 for D (5 bases). This CDR3 spans 14 amino acids. Trimming shortened V by 7 bases and J by 4 bases, and 19 bases separated the two germline ends. Looked up from germline, CDR1 is GTSNPN and CDR2 is SVGIG (reference sequence). This chain's CDR3 is CASYGGVWGTEAFF. CDR3 nucleotides: TGTGCCTCGTATGGGGGGGTCTGGGGCACTGAAGCTTTCTTT.

The chain is built from TRBV4-1 and TRBJ2-5; 12 bases align to TRBD2. Germline CDR1 reads MGHRA; CDR2 reads YSYEKL. The V and J ends lost 0 bases and 2 bases, in that order; junction bases with no gene match: 4. The CDR3 sequence is 17 residues long. CDR3 protein: CASSQDQLAGGQETQYF. The CDR3 DNA sequence: TGCGCCAGCAGCCAAGATCAACTAGCGGGGGGTCAAGAGACCCAGTACTTC.

CDR3 in DNA: TGTGCCAGCAGTTCGGACAGGGGGGTGCATTTT. Translation gives CASSSDRGVHF. The rearrangement uses TRBV28 and TRBJ1-5; TRBD1 aligns across 10 bases. Germline V gene lookup returns CDR1 MDHEN and CDR2 SYDVKM. The CDR3 is made up of 11 amino acids. Trimming at V came to 4 bases and at J to 15 bases, leaving 3 bases not matched to a gene.